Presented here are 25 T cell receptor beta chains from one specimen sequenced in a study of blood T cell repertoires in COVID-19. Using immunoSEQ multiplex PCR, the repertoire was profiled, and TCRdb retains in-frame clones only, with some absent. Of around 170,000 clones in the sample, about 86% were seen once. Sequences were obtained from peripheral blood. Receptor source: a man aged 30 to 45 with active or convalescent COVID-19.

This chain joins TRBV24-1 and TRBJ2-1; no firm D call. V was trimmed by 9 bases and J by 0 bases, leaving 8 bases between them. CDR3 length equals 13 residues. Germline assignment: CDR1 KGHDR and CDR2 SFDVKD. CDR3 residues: CATFSSSYNEQFF. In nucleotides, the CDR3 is TGTGCCACCTTTTCTTCCTCCTACAATGAGCAGTTCTTC.

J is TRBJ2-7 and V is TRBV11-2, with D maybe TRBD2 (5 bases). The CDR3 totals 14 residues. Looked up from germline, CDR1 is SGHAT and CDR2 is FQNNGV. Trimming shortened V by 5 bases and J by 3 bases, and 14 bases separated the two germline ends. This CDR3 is CASSPHRRDYEQYF. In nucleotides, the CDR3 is TGTGCCAGCAGCCCCCACAGACGGGACTACGAGCAGTACTTC.

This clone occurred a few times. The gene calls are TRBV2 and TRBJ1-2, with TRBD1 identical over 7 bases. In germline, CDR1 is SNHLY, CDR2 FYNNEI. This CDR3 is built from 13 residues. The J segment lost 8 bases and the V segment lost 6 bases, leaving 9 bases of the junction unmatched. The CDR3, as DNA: TGTGCCAGCAGAGAGGAGGGGGCCGGAGGCTACACCTTC. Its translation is CASREEGAGGYTF.

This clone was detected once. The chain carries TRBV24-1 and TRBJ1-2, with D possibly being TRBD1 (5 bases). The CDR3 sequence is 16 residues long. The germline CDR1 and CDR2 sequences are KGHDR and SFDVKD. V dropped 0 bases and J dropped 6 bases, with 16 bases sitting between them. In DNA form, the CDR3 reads TGTGCCACCAGTGATTTGCCATCTTCCGGGACTGATGGCTACACCTTC. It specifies CATSDLPSSGTDGYTF.

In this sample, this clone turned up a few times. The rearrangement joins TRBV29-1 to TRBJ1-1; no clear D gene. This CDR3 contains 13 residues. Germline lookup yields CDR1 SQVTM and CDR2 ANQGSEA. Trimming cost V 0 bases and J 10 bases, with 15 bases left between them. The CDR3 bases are TGCAGCGTTGAAGATACGGCAGGTGGGCGAGCTTTCTTT. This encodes CSVEDTAGGRAFF.

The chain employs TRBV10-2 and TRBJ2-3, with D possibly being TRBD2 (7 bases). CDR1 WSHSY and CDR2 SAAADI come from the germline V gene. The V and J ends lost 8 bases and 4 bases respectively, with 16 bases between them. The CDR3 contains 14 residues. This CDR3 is CASSIGGGPDTQYF. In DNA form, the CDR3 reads TGCGCCAGCTCGATTGGGGGGGGCCCAGATACGCAGTATTTT.

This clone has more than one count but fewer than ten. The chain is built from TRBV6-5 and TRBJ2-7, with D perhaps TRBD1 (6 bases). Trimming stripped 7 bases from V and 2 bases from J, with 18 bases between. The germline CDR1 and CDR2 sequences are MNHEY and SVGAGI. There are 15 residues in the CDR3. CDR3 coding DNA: TGTGCCAGCATCGAGGACAGAATCACCCCCTACGAGCAGTACGTC. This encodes CASIEDRITPYEQYV.

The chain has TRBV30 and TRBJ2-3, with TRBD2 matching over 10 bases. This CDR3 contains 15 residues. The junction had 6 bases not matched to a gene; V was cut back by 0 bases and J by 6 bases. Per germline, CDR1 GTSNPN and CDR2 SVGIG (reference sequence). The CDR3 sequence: CAWSVPDSGGDTQYF. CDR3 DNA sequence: TGTGCCTGGAGTGTACCGGATAGCGGGGGGGATACGCAGTATTTT.

The CDR3 reads CASSLAGVSSYNEQFF. The CDR3 nucleotides read TGTGCCAGCAGTCTAGCGGGCGTTAGCTCCTACAATGAGCAGTTCTTC. The V gene is TRBV27, the J gene TRBJ2-1, with 8 nucleotides matching TRBD2. V lost 5 bases and J lost 0; bases outside the gene matches: 6. The CDR3 totals 16 residues. Germline lookup yields CDR1 MNHEY and CDR2 SMNVEV (reference sequence).

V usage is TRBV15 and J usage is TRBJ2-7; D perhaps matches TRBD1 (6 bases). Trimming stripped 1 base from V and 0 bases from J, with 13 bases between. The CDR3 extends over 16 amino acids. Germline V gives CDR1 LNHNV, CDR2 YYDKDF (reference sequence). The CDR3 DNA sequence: TGTGCCACCAGCAGAGCCCGGACAGCTCGCTCCTACGAGCAGTACGTC. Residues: CATSRARTARSYEQYV.

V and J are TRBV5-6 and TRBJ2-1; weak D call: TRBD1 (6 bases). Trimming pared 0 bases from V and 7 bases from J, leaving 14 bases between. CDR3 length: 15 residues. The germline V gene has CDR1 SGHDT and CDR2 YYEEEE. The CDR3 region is CASSLVWGPGNEQFF. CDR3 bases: TGTGCCAGCAGCTTGGTTTGGGGGCCCGGGAATGAGCAGTTCTTC. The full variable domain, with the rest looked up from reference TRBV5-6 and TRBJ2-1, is DAGVTQSPTHLIKTRGQQVTLRCSPKSGHDTVSWYQQALGQGPQFIFQYYEEEERQRGNFPDRFSGHQFPNYSSELNVNALLLGDSALYLCASSLVWGPGNEQFFGPGTRLTVL.

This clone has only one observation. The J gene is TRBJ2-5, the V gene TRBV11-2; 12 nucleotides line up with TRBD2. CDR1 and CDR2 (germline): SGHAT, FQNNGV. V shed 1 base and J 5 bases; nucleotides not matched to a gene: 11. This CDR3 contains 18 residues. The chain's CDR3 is CASSLGNGLAGRLETQYF. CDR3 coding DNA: TGTGCCAGCAGCTTAGGGAACGGACTAGCGGGACGTTTGGAGACCCAGTACTTC.

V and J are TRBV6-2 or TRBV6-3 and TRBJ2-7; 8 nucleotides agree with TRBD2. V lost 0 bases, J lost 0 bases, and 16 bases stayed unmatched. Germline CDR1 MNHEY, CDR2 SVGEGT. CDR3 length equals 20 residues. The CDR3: CASSYSAGIGGRSSSYEQYF. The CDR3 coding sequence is TGTGCCAGCAGTTACTCGGCGGGGATTGGCGGGAGGAGTAGCTCCTACGAGCAGTACTTC.

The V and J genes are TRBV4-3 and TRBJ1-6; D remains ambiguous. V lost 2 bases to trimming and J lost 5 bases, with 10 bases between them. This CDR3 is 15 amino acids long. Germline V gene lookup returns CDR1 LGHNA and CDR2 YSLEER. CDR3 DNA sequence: TGCGCCAGCAGCCAAAGGTCAGGCGATAATTCACCCCTCCACTTT. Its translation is CASSQRSGDNSPLHF.

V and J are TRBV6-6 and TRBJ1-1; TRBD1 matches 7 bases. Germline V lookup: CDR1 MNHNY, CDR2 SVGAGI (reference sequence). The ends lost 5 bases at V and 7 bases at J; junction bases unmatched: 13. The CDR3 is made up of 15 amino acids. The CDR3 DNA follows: TGTGCCAGCAGTCGTCCGGGACAGAGAACAATTGAAGCTTTCTTT. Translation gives CASSRPGQRTIEAFF.

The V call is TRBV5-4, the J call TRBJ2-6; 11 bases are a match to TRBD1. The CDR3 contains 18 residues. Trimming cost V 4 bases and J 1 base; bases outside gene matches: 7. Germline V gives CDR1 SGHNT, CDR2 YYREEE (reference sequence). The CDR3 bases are TGTGCCAGCAGCCACGAAGGACAGGGGGCGTCTGGGGCCAACGTCCTGACTTTC. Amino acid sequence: CASSHEGQGASGANVLTF.

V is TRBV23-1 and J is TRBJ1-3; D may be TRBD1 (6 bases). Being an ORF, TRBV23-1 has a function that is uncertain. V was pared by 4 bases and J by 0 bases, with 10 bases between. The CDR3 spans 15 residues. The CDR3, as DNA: TGCGCCAGCAGTCGAACAGGGACCTCTGGAAACACCATATATTTT. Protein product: CASSRTGTSGNTIYF.

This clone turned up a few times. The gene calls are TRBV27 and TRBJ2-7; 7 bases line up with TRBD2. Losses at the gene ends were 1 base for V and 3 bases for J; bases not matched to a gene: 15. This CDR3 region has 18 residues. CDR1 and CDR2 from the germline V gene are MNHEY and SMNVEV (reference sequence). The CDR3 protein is CASSLFVPVAGDRYEQYF. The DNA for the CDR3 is TGTGCCAGCAGTTTATTTGTGCCCGTGGCGGGAGACCGCTACGAGCAGTACTTC.

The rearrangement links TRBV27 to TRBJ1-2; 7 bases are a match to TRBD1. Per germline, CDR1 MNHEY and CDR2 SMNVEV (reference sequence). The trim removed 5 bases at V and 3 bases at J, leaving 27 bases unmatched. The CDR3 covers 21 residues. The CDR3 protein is CASSPGGGGVNRESSYYGYTF. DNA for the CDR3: TGTGCCAGCAGTCCAGGTGGAGGGGGCGTAAATCGCGAATCGTCCTACTATGGCTACACCTTC.

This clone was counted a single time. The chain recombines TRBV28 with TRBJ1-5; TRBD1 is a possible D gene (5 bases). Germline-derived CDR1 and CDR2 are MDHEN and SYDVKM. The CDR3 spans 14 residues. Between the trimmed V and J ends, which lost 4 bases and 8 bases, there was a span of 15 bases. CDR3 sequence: CASSSPSGEKPQHF. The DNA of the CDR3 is TGTGCCAGCAGTTCCCCGTCGGGGGAAAAGCCCCAGCATTTT.

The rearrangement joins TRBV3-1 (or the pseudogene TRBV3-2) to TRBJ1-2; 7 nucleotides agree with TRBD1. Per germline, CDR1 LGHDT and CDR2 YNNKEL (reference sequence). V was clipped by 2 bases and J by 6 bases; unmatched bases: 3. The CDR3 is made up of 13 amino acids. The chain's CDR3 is CASSQRRGDGYTF. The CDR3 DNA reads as TGTGCCAGCAGCCAACGCAGGGGGGATGGCTACACCTTC.

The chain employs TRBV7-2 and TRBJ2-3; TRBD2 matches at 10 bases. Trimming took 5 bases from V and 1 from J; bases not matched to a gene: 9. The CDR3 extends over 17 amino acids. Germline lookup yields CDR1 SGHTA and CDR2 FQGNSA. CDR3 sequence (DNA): TGTGCCAGCAGCAAGACGGGGCTAGCGGGGGGCACAGATACGCAGTATTTT. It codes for CASSKTGLAGGTDTQYF.

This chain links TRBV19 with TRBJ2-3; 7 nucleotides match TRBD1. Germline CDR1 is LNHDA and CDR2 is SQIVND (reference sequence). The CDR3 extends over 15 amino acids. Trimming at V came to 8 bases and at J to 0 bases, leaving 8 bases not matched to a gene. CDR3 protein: CASQQGPISTDTQYF. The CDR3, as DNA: TGTGCCAGTCAACAGGGGCCGATTAGCACAGATACGCAGTATTTT.

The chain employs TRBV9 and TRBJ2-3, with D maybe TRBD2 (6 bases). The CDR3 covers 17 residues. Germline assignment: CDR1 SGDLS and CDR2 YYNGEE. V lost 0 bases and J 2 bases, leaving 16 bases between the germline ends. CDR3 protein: CASSVGLGAGSTDTQYF. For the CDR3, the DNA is TGTGCCAGCAGCGTAGGGCTCGGGGCGGGGTCCACAGATACGCAGTATTTT.

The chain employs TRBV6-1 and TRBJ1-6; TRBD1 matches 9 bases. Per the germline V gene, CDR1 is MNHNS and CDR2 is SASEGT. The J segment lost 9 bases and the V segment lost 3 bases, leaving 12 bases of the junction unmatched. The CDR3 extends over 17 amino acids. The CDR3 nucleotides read TGTGCCAGCAGTGAGTGGGACAGGGACGTTGTAGGTTCACCCCTCCACTTT. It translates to CASSEWDRDVVGSPLHF.